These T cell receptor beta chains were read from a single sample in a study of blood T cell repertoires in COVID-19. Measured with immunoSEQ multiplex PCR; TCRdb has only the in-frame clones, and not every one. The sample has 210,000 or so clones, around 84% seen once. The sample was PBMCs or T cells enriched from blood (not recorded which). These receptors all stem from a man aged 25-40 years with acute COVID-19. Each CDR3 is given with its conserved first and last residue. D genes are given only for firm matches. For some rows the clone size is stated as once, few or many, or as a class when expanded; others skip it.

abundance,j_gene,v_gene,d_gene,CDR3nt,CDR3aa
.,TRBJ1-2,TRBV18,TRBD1,TGTGCCAGCTCACCAACAGGGGATGGCGGCTACACCTTC,CASSPTGDGGYTF
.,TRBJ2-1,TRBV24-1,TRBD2,TGTGCCACCAGTCACCCGGGACTAGCGGGGCACTACAATGAGCAGTTCTTC,CATSHPGLAGHYNEQFF
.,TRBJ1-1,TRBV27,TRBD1,TGTGCCAGCAGTAATAACAGGGGGAGAGATAACACTGAAGCTTTCTTT,CASSNNRGRDNTEAFF
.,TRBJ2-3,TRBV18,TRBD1,TGTGCCAGCTCACCGCTACAGGGGACATCTACAGATACGCAGTATTTT,CASSPLQGTSTDTQYF
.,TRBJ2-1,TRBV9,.,TGTGCCAGCAGCGCGGGGGACTGGAGTGAGCAGTTCTTC,CASSAGDWSEQFF
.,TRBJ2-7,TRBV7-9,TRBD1,TGTGCCAGCAGCAGGGGGCCGGAGGCCTACGAGCAGTACTTC,CASSRGPEAYEQYF
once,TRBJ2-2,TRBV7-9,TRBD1,TGTGCCAGCAGGGGCCAGGGGGCAGGCGGGGAGCTGTTTTTT,CASRGQGAGGELFF
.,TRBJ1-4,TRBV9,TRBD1,TGTGCCAGCAGCGTCCGGGACAGACTAAATGAAAAACTGTTTTTT,CASSVRDRLNEKLFF
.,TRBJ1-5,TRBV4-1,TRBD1,TGCGCCAGCAGCCCCGACAGGGTTAGCAATCAGCCCCAGCATTTT,CASSPDRVSNQPQHF
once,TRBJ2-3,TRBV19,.,TGTGCCAGTAGTGCGGACAACACAGATACGCAGTATTTT,CASSADNTDTQYF
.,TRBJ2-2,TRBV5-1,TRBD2,TGCGCCAGCAGCACGGCCGGGGGGGCAGCCGGGGAGCTGTTTTTT,CASSTAGGAAGELFF
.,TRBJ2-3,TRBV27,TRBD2,TGTGCCAGCAGTTTTTATAGCGGGGGGGCTCCTAATACGCAGTATTTT,CASSFYSGGAPNTQYF
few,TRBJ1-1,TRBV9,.,TGTGCCAGCAGCGTCCAAATGGGAGGGCCTGAAGCTTTCTTT,CASSVQMGGPEAFF
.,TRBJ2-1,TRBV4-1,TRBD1,TGCGCCAGCAGCCAACCGGGACAGGGGACCAATGAGCAGTTCTTC,CASSQPGQGTNEQFF
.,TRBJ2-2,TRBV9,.,TGTGCCAGCAGCCCTTCCCGGGGGTACGGCGGGGAGCTGTTTTTT,CASSPSRGYGGELFF
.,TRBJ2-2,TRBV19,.,TGTGCCAGTAGTAGGGCATACAACACCGGGGAGCTGTTTTTT,CASSRAYNTGELFF
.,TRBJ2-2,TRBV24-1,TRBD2,TGTGCCACCAGGGGACTAGCGGACACCGGGGAGCTGTTTTTT,CATRGLADTGELFF
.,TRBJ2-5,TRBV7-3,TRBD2,TGTGCCAGCAGCCCTAGCGGTGGGGTAGGGGAGACCCAGTACTTC,CASSPSGGVGETQYF
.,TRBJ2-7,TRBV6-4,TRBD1,TGTGCTGTTGAGCGTAACGGGACAGGGGACCTTGGGCAGTACTTC,CAVERNGTGDLGQYF
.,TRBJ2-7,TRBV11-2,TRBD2,TGTGCCAGCACCCGGGGGCTAGCGGGGGTAGGAAGGGACGAGCAGTACTTC,CASTRGLAGVGRDEQYF
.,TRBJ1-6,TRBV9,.,TGTGCCAGCAGCGTAGCCGACAGTTATAATTCACCCCTCCACTTT,CASSVADSYNSPLHF
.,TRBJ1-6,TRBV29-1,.,TGCAGCGCCCATACGGGGGAGTATAATTCACCCCTCCACTTT,CSAHTGEYNSPLHF
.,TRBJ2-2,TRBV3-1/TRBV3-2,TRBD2,TGTGCCAGCAGCCAAGATCGTGCTAGCGGGGGGCCCGGGGAGCTGTTTTTT,CASSQDRASGGPGELFF
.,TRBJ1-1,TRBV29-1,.,TGCAGCGTTCAGGGTATGAACACTGAAGCTTTCTTT,CSVQGMNTEAFF
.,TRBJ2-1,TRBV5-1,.,TGCGCCAGCAGCGCTGGGGGGGCGGATCAAAATGAGCAGTTCTTC,CASSAGGADQNEQFF
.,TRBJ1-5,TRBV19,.,TGTGCCAGTAGTATGAGTGGGCAGCAGCCCCAGCATTTT,CASSMSGQQPQHF
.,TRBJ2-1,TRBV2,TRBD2,TGTGCCAGCAGATCGCGGGGGGTAATCGGGAATGAGCAGTTCTTC,CASRSRGVIGNEQFF
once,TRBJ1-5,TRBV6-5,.,TGTGCCAGCCTGGGGGGGCTCAATCAGCCCCAGCATTTT,CASLGGLNQPQHF
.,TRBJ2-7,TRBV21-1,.,TGTGCCAGCAGCAAAGAAGGGGTAGGCGAGCAGTACTTC,CASSKEGVGEQYF
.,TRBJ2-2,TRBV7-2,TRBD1,TGTGCCAGCAGCTTATTAGGGACAGTGACCGGGGAGCTGTTTTTT,CASSLLGTVTGELFF
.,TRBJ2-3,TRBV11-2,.,TGTGCCAGCAGCTTAGCAGGGAGCACAGATACGCAGTATTTT,CASSLAGSTDTQYF
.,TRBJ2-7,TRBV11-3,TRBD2,TGTGCCAGCAGCTTATCTAGCGGGGGTGAGTCCGAGCAGTACTTC,CASSLSSGGESEQYF
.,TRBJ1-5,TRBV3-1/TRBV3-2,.,TGTGCCAGCAGCCAAGGGGCAGGCCTCCGTTCCCAGCATTTT,CASSQGAGLRSQHF
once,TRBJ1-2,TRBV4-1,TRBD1,TGCGCCAGCAGCCACACAGGGGATGGCTACACCTTC,CASSHTGDGYTF
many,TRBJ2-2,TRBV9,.,TGTGCCAGCAGCCCCCGGGGATCGTCCACCGGGGAGCTGTTTTTT,CASSPRGSSTGELFF
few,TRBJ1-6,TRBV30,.,TGTGCCTGGAGTGGGGCAGTAGAATCACCCCTCCACTTT,CAWSGAVESPLHF
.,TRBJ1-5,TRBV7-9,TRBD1,TGTGCCAGCAGCCGAGTGGGCGTCTCGGGACAGGGAAATCAGCCCCAGCATTTT,CASSRVGVSGQGNQPQHF
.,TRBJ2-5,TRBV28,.,TGTGCCAGCAGTTTATTCTCAGCTAGCCCCAAGGAGACCCAGTACTTC,CASSLFSASPKETQYF
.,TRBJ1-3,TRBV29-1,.,TGCAGCGTTGATAGGGAGGGACAACGAAACACCATATATTTT,CSVDREGQRNTIYF
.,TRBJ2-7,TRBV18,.,TGTGCCAGCTCACTTGAGGGATACGAGCAGTACTTC,CASSLEGYEQYF
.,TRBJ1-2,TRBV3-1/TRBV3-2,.,TGTGCCAGCAGCCAAGTGGACAGCTTAATGGGCTATGGCTACACCTTC,CASSQVDSLMGYGYTF
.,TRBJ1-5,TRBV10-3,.,TGTGCCATCATCTGCGGGAGCAATCAGCCCCAGCATTTT,CAIICGSNQPQHF
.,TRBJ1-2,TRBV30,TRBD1,TGTGCCTGGAACGGACAGGGAACCTATGGCTACACCTTC,CAWNGQGTYGYTF
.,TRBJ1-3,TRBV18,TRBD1,TGTGCCAGCTCACCGACAGGGGCTGGCAACACCATATATTTT,CASSPTGAGNTIYF
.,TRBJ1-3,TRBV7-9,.,TGTGCCAGCAGCAACGGGACACCAGGAAACACCATATATTTT,CASSNGTPGNTIYF
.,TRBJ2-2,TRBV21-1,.,TGTGCCAGCAGCTACCGACTAGCGGACACCGGGGAGCTGTTTTTT,CASSYRLADTGELFF
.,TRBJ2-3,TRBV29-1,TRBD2,TGCAGCGTCTCGGCGGGGGGGCTCTCCGATACGCAGTATTTT,CSVSAGGLSDTQYF
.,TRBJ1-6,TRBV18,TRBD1,TGTGCCAGCTCCGGGGACAGTTCACCCCTCCACTTT,CASSGDSSPLHF
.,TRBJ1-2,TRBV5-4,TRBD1,TGTGCCAGCAGCTTGGGCCAGGGGGCGGCTAACTATGGCTACACCTTC,CASSLGQGAANYGYTF
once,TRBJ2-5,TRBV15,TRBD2,TGTGCCACCAGCAGTAGCGGGGGGCACCAAGAGACCCAGTACTTC,CATSSSGGHQETQYF
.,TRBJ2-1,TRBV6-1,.,TGTGCCAGCAGTGAAAGGGCCGGGGAGGAGCAGTTCTTC,CASSERAGEEQFF